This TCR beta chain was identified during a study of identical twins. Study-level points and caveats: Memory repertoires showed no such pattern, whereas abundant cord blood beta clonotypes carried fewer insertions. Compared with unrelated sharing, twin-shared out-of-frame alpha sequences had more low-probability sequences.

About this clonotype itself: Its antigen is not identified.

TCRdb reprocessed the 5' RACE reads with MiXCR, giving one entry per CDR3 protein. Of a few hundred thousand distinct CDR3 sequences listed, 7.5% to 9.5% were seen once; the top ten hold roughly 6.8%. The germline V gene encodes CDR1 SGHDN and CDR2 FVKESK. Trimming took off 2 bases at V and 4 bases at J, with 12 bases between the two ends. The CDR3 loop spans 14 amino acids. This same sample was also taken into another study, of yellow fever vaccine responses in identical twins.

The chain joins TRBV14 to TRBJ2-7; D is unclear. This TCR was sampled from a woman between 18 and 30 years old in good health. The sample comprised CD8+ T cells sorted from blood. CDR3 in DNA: TGTGCCAGCAGCCAACAAGACACAATTTACGAGCAGTACTTC. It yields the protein CASSQQDTIYEQYF. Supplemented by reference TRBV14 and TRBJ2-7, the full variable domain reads EAGVTQFPSHSVIEKGQTVTLRCDPISGHDNLYWYRRVMGKEIKFLLHFVKESKQDESGMPNNRFLAERTGGTYSTLKVQPAELEDSGVYFCASSQQDTIYEQYFGPGTRLTVT.